This TCR beta chain was captured by sequencing in a study of blood T cell repertoires in COVID-19. Study as a whole: COVID-19 samples from acute and convalescent phases originated in the United States, Italy and Spain. In each case, the material was cDNA or gDNA derived from T cells, B-cell-depleted T cells, or PBMCs.

Original data processing: Reference gene primer amplification in the assay estimated nucleated cell counts. Here immunoSEQ multiplex PCR was the method, and the copy in TCRdb shows in-frame clones only, minus some. The DNA was the basis for D and trimming; V, J and clone size are from that table. The sample lists 40,000 to 60,000 clones; roughly nine tenths were seen once. Sequenced: peripheral blood. The receptor was isolated from a human donor in a cohort sampled during active COVID-19.

CDR3 residues: CAIGRTLGEKLFF. CDR3 sequence (DNA): TGTGCCATAGGTCGCACTCTGGGCGAAAAACTGTTTTTT. This sequence joins TRBV6-5 and TRBJ1-4; no clear D. V shed 10 bases and J shed 8 bases, with 17 bases lying between them. This CDR3 has 13 amino acids. In germline, CDR1 is MNHEY, CDR2 SVGAGI.